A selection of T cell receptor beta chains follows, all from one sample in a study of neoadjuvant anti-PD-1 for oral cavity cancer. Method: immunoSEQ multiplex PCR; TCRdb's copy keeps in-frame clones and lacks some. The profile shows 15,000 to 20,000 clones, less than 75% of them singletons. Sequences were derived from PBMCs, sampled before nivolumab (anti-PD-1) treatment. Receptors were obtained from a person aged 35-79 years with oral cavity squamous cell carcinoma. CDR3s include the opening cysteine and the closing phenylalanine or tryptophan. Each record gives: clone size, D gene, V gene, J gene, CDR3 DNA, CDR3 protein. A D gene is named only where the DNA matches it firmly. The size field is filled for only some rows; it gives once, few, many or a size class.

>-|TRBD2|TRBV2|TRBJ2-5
TGTGCCAGCAGTGAAGGCTCTAGCGGGAGGGAGACCCAGTACTTC
CASSEGSSGRETQYF
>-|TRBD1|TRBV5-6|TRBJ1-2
TGTGCCAGCAGCTTGAGGCAGATGGCCCAGGGGGCGCGTGGCTACACCTTC
CASSLRQMAQGARGYTF
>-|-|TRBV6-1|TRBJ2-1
TGTGCCAGCAGTGGGGGTGGAGCCGGAAGGGGATACAATGAGCAGTTCTTC
CASSGGGAGRGYNEQFF
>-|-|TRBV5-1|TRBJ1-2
TGCGCCAGCAGCTTGGGAGACAGTCCCTATGGCTACACCTTC
CASSLGDSPYGYTF
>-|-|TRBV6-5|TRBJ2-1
TGTGCCACCCTCTTTTACAATGAGCAGTTCTTC
CATLFYNEQFF
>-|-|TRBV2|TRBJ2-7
TGTGCCAGCAGGGATAGCGGAAGCTCCTACGAGCAGTACTTC
CASRDSGSSYEQYF
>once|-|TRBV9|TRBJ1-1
TGTGCCAGCAGCGCATCGTCCGACAGTCGAGCTTTCTTT
CASSASSDSRAFF
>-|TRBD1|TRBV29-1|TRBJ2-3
TGCAGCGTTGATGGGGACAGGGGAATCCCAGATACGCAGTATTTT
CSVDGDRGIPDTQYF
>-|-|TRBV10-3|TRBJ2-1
TGTGCCATCAGTGAGGCCGAGACCTCCTACAATGAGCAGTTCTTC
CAISEAETSYNEQFF
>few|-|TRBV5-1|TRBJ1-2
TGCGCCAGCAGGGCCGGAGTTGACTATGGCTACACCTTC
CASRAGVDYGYTF
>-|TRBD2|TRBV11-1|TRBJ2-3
TGTGCCAGCAGCTTTACTAGCGGAGACCAACGGGCAGATACGCAGTATTTT
CASSFTSGDQRADTQYF
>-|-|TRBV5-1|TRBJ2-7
TGCGCCAGCAGCCCGAGGGCCAGCTCCTACGAGCAGTACTTC
CASSPRASSYEQYF
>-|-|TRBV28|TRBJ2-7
TGTGCCAGCAGTTCCACAGGTCTGGGCGGTACAGGAGAGCAGTACTTC
CASSSTGLGGTGEQYF
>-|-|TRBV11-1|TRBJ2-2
TGTGCCAGTGGACTCCGGCGCACCGGGGAGCTGTTTTTT
CASGLRRTGELFF
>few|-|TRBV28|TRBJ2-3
TGTGCCAGCAGTTTCCCGCATTTGGATACGCAGTATTTT
CASSFPHLDTQYF
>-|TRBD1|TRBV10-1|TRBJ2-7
TGCGCCAGCAGTCCGACAGGGTTTAGCGAGCAGTACTTC
CASSPTGFSEQYF
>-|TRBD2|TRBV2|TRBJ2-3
TGTGCCAGCAGTGAAGGACTAGCGGGGGATACGCAGTATTTT
CASSEGLAGDTQYF
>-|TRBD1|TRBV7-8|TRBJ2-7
TGTGCCAGCAGCTTCTTGGACAGGGACTACGAGCAGTACTTC
CASSFLDRDYEQYF
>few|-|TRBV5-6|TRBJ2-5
TGTGCCAGCAGCTTACCTAGCCCCCAAGAGACCCAGTACTTC
CASSLPSPQETQYF
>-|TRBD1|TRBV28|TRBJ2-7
TGTGCCAGCAGTCCGGGACAGGGGCTCTACGAGCAGTACTTC
CASSPGQGLYEQYF
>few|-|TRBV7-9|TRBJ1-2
TGTGCCAGCAGCTTAGCAACAGGAGGAGGCTACACCTTC
CASSLATGGGYTF
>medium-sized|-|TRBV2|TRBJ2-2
TGTGCCAGCACCGACAGGCCCACCGGGGAGCTGTTTTTT
CASTDRPTGELFF
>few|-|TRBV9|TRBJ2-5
TGTGCCAGCAGCGTAGTAGCTTCCGGGATCCAAGAGACCCAGTACTTC
CASSVVASGIQETQYF
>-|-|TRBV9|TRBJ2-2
TGTGCCAGCAGCGTAGGGGTCGGGGAGCTGTTTTTT
CASSVGVGELFF
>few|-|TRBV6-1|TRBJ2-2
TGTGCCAGCTGGGTGGGCAGCCGTGCCGGGGAGCTGTTTTTT
CASWVGSRAGELFF
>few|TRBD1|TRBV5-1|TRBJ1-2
TGCGCCAGCAGCATGGGACAGGGGATACCTACTAACTATGGCTACACCTTC
CASSMGQGIPTNYGYTF
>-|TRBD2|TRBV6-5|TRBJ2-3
TGTGCCAGCAGGCCGGGGGGGGCATATACGCAGTATTTT
CASRPGGAYTQYF
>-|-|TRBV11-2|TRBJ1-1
TGTGCCAGCAGCTTTAATCAGGGTGGGGGCACTGAAGCTTTCTTT
CASSFNQGGGTEAFF
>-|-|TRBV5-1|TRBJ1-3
TGCGCCAGCAGCTTAGAAAGGAGGACCGAATCGCACATATATTTT
CASSLERRTESHIYF
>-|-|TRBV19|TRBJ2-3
TGTGCCAGTAGTTCCGGACGGACAATAACAGATACGCAGTATTTT
CASSSGRTITDTQYF
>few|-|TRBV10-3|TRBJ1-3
TGTGCCATCAGTGAAAAAGCCTCCGGGACCATATATTTT
CAISEKASGTIYF
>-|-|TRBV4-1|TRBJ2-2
TGCGCCAGCAGCCCGCCGGGAAGGGCCGGTGGCGGGGAGCTGTTTTTT
CASSPPGRAGGGELFF
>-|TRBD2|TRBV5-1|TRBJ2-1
TGCGCCAGCAGCTTAACGGTTAGCGGGGCGGCAAATGAGCAGTTCTTC
CASSLTVSGAANEQFF
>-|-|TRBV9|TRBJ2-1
TGTGCCAGCAGCGTAGGAGGGACGACCTACAATGAGCAGTTCTTC
CASSVGGTTYNEQFF
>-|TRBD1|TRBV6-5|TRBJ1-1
TGTGCCAGCAGCCCCGGGACAGGGTTCGGCACTGAAGCTTTCTTT
CASSPGTGFGTEAFF
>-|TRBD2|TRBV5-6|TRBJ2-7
TGTGCCAGCAGCCCGGGACTAGCGGGCCTCTACGAGCAGTACTTC
CASSPGLAGLYEQYF
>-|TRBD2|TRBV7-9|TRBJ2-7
TGTGCCAGCAGCGACCGGGACTATTCCTACGAGCAGTACTTC
CASSDRDYSYEQYF
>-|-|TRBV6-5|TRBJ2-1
TGTGCCAGCAGCTCCCCCAAGTTTAATGAGCAGTTCTTC
CASSSPKFNEQFF
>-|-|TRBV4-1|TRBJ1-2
TGCGCCAGCAGCCAAGGGTTGGGTACAGGCTACACCTTC
CASSQGLGTGYTF
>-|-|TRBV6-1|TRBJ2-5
TGTGCCAGCCGTGGGGGCTGGGAGACCCAGTACTTC
CASRGGWETQYF
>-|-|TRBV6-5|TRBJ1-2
TGTGCCAGCAGCCAGCAGGGTAGGGGGGGCTATGGCTACACCTTC
CASSQQGRGGYGYTF
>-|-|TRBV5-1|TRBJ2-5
TGCGCCAGCAGCTTGGCAGCCACAACAGCCCAAGAGACCCAGTACTTC
CASSLAATTAQETQYF
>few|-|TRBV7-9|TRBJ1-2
TGTGCCAGCAGCCCACGACAGGCTTATGGCTACACCTTC
CASSPRQAYGYTF
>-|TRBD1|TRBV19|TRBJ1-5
TGTGCCAGTAGTATAGACGCGGGACAGGTCAATCAGCCCCAGCATTTT
CASSIDAGQVNQPQHF
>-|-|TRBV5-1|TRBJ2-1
TGCGCCAGCACCGGGAGTATAGGATCCTACAATGAGCAGTTCTTC
CASTGSIGSYNEQFF
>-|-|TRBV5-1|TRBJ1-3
TGCGCCAGCAGCTTGGAGGTCGCTGGAAACACCATATATTTT
CASSLEVAGNTIYF
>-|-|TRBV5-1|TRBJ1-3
TGCGCCAGCAGCCCCAGCGGGAGCTCTGGAAACACCATATATTTT
CASSPSGSSGNTIYF
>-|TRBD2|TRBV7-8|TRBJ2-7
TGTGCCAGCAGCCTAATAGCGGGAGATCACGAGCAGTACTTC
CASSLIAGDHEQYF
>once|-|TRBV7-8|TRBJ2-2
TGTGCCAGCAGCTTATGGTTAGAGCCGGCCGGGGAGCTGTTTTTT
CASSLWLEPAGELFF
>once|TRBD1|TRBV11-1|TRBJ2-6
TGTGCCAGCAGCTTGGGACAGGGCTGGGCCAACGTCCTGACTTTC
CASSLGQGWANVLTF